The present T cell receptor (beta chain) was sequenced within a study of T cell responses to AZD1222 COVID-19 vaccine. On this clone: Relative to the germline gene, one junction end is altered; a read error may explain this.

Sequenced by immunoSEQ multiplex PCR; TCRdb stores in-frame clones only, minus some. This table has 100,000 to 120,000 clones, less than 95% appearing once. The V gene's germline CDR1 is SGHRS and CDR2 YFSETQ. The CDR3 runs to 16 residues. The TCR comes from an adult in good health. Source: peripheral blood, taken on day 0 of AZD1222 vaccination. The J gene is TRBJ1-2, the V gene TRBV5-1; maybe TRBD1 (5 bases). Here the CDR3 reads CASSLGDRTFNYGYTF. The CDR3 DNA reads as TGCGCCAGCAGTTTGGGAGACAGAACCTTTAACTATGGCTACACCTTC.